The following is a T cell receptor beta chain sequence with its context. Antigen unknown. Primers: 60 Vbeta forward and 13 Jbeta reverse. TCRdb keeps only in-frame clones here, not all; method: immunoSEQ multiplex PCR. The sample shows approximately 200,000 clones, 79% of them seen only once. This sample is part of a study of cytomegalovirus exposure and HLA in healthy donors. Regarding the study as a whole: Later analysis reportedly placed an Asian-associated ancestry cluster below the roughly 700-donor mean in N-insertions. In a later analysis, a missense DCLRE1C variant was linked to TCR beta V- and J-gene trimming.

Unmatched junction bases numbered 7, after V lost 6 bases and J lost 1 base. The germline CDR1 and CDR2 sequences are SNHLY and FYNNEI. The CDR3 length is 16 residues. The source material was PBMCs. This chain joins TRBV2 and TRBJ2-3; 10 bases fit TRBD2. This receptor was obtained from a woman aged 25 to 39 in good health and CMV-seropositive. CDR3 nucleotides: TGTGCCAGCAGCTCAGCGGGGGGGCCGGGCACAGATACGCAGTATTTT. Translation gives CASSSAGGPGTDTQYF.